This TCR beta chain stems from a study of post-analysis software for immune sequencing data. The ends lost 0 bases at V and 4 bases at J; junction bases unmatched: 9. Looked up from germline, CDR1 is SGDLS and CDR2 is YYNGEE. The CDR3 runs to 16 residues. This clonotype has a handful of counts. As yet, its antigen is unknown. Each TCR beta cDNA library carried unique molecular identifiers. Input amounts of 1 to 10 million T cells were used. These gave around 500,000 cDNA molecules, so each molecule approximated one T cell. One entry per CDR3 protein results from TCRdb running MiXCR on the PCR reads. This repertoire shows some 260,000 distinct CDR3 sequences, less than 40% found once; its top ten account for around 5%. Findings and limits, study-wide: Batch-matched samples strongly co-clustered by F measure. Higher frequency in patients than in controls was seen for roughly 5 TRBV segments, with TRBV5-6, TRBV5-1 and TRBV20-1 among them. Multiple sclerosis patients showed significantly lower normalized Chao1 diversity than controls did.

This rearrangement joins TRBV9 to TRBJ1-1; 7 nucleotides align to TRBD1. This clonotype was sampled from a girl aged 5 to 17 with multiple sclerosis. Sequencing was done on a sample of blood. CDR3 loop: CASSVGSTGVGTEAFF. CDR3 DNA sequence: TGTGCCAGCAGCGTAGGATCCACAGGGGTGGGCACTGAAGCTTTCTTT. Complete variable domain (other parts from reference TRBV9 and TRBJ1-1): DSGVTQTPKHLITATGQRVTLRCSPRSGDLSVYWYQQSLDQGLQFLIQYYNGEERAKGNILERFSAQQFPDLHSELNLSSLELGDSALYFCASSVGSTGVGTEAFFGQGTRLTVV.